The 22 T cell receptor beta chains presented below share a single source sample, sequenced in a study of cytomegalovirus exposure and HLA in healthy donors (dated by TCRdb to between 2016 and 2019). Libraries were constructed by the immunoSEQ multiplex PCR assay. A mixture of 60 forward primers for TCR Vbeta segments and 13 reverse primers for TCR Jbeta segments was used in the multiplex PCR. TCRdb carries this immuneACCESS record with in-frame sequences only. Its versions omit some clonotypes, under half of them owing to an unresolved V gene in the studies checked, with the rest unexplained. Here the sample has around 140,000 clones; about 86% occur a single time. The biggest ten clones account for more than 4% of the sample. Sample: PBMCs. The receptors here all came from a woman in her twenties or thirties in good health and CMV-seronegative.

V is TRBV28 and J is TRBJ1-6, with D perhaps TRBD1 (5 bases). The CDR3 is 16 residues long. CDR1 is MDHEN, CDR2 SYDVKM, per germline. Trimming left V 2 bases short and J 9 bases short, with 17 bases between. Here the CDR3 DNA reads TGTGCCAGCAGTTTACGACAGTTTAGTAATGGTTCACCCCTCCACTTT. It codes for CASSLRQFSNGSPLHF.

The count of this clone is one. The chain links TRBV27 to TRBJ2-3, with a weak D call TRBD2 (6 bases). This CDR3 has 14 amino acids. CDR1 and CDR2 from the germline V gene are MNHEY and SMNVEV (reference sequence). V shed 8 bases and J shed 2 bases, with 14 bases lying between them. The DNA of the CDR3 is TGTGCCAGCGGACGGGACTGGAACACAGATACGCAGTATTTT. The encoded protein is CASGRDWNTDTQYF.

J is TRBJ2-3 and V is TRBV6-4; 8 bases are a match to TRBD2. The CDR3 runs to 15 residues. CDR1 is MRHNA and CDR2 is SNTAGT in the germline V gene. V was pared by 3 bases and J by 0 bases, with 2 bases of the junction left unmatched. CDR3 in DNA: TGTGCCAGCAGTGAAACGGGGGGGAGCACAGATACGCAGTATTTT. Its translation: CASSETGGSTDTQYF.

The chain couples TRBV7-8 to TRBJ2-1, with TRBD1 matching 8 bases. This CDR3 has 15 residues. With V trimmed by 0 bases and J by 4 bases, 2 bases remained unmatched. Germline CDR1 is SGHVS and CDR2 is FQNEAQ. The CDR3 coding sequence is TGTGCCAGCAGCTTAGCAGGGGACAGGTACAATGAGCAGTTCTTC. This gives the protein CASSLAGDRYNEQFF.

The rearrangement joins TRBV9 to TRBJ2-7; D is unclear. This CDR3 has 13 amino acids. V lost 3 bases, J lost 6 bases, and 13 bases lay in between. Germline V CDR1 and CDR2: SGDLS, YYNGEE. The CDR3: CASSEERISEQYF. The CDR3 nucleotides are TGTGCCAGCAGCGAGGAGAGGATCTCCGAGCAGTACTTC.

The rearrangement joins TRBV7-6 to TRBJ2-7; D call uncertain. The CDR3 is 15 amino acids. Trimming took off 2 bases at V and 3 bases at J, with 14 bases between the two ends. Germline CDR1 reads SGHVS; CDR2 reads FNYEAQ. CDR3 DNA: TGTGCCAGCAGCTTAAACAGCCTTTCCTTCTACGAGCAGTACTTC. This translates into CASSLNSLSFYEQYF.

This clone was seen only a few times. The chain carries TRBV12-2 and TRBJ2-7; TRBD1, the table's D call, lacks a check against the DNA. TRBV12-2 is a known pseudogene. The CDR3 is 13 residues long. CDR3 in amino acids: CASRFGQAYEQYF. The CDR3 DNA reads TGTGCAAGTCGCTTCGGACAGGCGTACGAGCAGTACTTC.

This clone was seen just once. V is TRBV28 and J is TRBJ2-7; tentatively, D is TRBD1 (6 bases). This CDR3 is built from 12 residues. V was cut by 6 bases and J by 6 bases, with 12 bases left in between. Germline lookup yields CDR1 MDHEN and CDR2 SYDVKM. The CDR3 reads CASRSTGSEQYF. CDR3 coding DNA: TGTGCCAGCAGGTCGACAGGATCCGAGCAGTACTTC.

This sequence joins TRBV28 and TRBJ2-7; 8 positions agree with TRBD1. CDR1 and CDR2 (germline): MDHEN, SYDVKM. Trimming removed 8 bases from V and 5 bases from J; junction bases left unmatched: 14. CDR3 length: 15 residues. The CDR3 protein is CASGTLGQGQDEQYF. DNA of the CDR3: TGTGCCAGCGGAACACTAGGACAGGGTCAGGACGAGCAGTACTTC.

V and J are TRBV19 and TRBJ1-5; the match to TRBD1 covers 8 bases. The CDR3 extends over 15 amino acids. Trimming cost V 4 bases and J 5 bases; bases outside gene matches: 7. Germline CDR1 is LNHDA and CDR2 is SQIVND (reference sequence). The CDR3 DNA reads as TGTGCCAGTAGTACCCTACAGGGGGAGGATCAGCCCCAGCATTTT. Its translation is CASSTLQGEDQPQHF.

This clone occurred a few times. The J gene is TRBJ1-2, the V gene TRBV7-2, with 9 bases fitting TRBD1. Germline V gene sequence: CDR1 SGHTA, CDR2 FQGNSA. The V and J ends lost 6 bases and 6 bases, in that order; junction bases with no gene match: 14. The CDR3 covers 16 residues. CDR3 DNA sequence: TGTGCCAGCAGTCGAGACACCCCTGGGACAGGGAATGGCTACACCTTC. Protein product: CASSRDTPGTGNGYTF.

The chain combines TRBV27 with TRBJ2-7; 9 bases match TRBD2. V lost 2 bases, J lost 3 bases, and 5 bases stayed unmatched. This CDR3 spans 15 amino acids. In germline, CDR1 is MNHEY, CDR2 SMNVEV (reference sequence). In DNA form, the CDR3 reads TGTGCCAGCAGTTTAAGCCTAGCGGGGAGCTACGAGCAGTACTTC. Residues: CASSLSLAGSYEQYF.

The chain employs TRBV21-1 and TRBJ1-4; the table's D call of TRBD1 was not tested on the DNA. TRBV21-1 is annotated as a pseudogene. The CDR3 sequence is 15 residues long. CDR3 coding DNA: TGTGCCCTGGACAGGGAAGAAATTAATAATGAAAAACTGTTTTTT. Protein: CALDREEINNEKLFF.

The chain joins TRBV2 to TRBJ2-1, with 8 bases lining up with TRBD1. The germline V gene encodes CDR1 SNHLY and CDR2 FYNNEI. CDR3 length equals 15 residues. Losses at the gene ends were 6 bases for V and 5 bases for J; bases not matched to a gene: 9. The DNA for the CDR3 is TGTGCCAGCAGGCCGAGGGACAGGAAAAACAATGAGCAGTTCTTC. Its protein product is CASRPRDRKNNEQFF.

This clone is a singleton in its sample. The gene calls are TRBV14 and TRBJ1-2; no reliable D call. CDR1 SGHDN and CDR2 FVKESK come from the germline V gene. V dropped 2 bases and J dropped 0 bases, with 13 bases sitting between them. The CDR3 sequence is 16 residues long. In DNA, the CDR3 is TGTGCCAGCAGCCAATCGAGTCAGGCCCCTAACTATGGCTACACCTTC. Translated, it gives CASSQSSQAPNYGYTF.

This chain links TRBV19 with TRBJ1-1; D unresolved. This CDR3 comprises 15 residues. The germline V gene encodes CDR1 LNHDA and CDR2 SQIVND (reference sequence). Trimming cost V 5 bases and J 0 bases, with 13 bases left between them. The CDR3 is CASSAWLKMNTEAFF. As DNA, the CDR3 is TGTGCCAGTAGTGCCTGGCTGAAAATGAACACTGAAGCTTTCTTT.

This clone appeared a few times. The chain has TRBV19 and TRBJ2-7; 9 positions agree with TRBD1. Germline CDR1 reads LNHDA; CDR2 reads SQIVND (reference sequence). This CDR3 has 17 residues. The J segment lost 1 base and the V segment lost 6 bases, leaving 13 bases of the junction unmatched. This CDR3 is CASSTGDRALGSYEQYF. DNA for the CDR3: TGTGCCAGTAGCACCGGGGACAGGGCCCTAGGATCCTACGAGCAGTACTTC.

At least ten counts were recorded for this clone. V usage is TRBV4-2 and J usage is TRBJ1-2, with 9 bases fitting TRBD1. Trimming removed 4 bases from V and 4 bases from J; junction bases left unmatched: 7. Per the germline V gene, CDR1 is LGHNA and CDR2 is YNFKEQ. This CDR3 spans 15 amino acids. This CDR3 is CASSPRDRESYGYTF. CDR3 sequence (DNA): TGTGCCAGCAGCCCGAGGGACAGGGAGAGCTATGGCTACACCTTC.

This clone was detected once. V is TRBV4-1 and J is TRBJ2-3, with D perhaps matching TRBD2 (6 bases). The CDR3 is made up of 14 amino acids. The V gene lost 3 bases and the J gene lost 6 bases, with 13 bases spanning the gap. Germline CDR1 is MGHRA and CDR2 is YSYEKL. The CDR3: CASSQVAAPDTQYF. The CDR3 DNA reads TGCGCCAGCAGCCAGGTAGCGGCGCCGGATACGCAGTATTTT.

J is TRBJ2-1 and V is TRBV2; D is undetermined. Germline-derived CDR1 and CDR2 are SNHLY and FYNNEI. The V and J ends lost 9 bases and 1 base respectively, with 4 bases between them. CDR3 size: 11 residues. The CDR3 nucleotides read TGTGCCAGTAGATCCTACAATGAGCAGTTCTTC. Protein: CASRSYNEQFF.

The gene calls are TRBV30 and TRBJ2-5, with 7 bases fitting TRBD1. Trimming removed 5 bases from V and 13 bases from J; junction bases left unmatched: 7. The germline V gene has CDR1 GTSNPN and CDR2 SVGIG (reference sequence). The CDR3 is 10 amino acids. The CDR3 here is CAWEGDSMYF. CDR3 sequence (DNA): TGTGCCTGGGAGGGGGACAGCATGTACTTC.

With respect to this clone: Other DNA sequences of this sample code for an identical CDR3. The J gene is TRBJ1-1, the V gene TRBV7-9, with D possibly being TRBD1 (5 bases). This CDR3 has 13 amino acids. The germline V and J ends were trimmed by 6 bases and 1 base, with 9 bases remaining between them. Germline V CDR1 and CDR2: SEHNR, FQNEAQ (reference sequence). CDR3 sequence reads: CASSPTGNTEAFF. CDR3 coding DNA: TGTGCCAGCAGTCCTACAGGGAACACTGAAGCTTTCTTT.